Included here is one T cell receptor beta chain sequence, with context. This sample was included in a study of CD8 T cells in ankylosing spondylitis. MiXCR, run by TCRdb on the 5' RACE reads, gives a single entry per CDR3 protein. The sample holds 250,000 to 350,000 distinct CDR3 sequences; approximately 20% are singletons and the top ten take 7.5% to 9.5%. Germline V gives CDR1 LGHDT, CDR2 YNNKEL (reference sequence). The CDR3 extends over 15 amino acids. Unmatched junction bases numbered 9, after V lost 3 bases and J lost 9 bases. The sequencing sample was made of blood, either unsorted or a sorted T cell fraction (not recorded which). The sequence came from a male donor with ankylosing spondylitis or in good health (not recorded which). This chain links TRBV3-1 with TRBJ1-5, with 9 bases fitting TRBD1. CDR3 nucleotide sequence: TGTGCCAGCAGCCAGGCCGGGACAGGGCCTTCGCCCCAGCATTTT. This sequence encodes CASSQAGTGPSPQHF. The whole variable domain, remainder taken from reference TRBV3-1 and TRBJ1-5, is DTAVSQTPKYLVTQMGNDKSIKCEQNLGHDTMYWYKQDSKKFLKIMFSYNNKELIINETVPNRFSPKSPDKAHLNLHINSLELGDSAVYFCASSQAGTGPSPQHFGDGTRLSIL.